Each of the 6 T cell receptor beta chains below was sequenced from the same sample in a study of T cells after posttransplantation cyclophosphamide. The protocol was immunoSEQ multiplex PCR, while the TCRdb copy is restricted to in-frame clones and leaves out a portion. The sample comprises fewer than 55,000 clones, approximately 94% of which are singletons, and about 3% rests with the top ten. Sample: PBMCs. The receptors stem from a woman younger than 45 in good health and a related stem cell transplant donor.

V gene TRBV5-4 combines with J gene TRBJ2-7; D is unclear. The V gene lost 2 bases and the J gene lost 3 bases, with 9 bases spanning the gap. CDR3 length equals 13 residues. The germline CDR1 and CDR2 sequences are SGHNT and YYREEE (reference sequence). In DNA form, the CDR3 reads TGTGCCAGCAGCTTTTCCACCAGCTACGAGCAGTACTTC. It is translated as CASSFSTSYEQYF.

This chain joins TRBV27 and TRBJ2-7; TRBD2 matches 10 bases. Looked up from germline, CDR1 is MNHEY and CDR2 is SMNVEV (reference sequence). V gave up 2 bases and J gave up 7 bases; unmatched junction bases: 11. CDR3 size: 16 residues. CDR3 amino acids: CASSLIRAGGLKEQYF. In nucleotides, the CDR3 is TGTGCCAGCAGTTTAATCCGAGCGGGGGGGCTCAAAGAGCAGTACTTC.

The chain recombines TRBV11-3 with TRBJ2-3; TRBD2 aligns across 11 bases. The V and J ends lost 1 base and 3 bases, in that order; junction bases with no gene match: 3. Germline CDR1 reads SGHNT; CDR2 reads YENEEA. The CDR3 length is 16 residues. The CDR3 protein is CASSLGTSGRTDTQYF. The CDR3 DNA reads TGTGCCAGCAGCTTAGGCACTAGCGGGAGAACAGATACGCAGTATTTT.

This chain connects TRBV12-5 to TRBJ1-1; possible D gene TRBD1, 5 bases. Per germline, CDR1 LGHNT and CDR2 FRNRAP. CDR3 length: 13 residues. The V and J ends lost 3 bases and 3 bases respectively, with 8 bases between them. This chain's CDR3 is CASGLWGDTEAFF. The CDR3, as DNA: TGTGCTAGTGGTTTATGGGGGGACACTGAAGCTTTCTTT.

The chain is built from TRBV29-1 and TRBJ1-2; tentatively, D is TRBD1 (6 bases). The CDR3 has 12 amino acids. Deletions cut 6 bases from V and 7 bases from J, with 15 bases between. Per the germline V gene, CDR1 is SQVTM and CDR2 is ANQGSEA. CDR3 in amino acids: CSVLQGLSGYTF. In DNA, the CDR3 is TGCAGCGTCTTACAGGGATTGAGTGGCTACACCTTC.

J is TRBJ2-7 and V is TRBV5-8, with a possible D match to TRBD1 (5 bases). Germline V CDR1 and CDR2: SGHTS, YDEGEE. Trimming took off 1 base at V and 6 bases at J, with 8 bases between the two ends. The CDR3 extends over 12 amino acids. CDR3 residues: CASSLRGLEQYF. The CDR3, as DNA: TGTGCCAGCAGCTTGAGGGGTCTCGAGCAGTACTTC. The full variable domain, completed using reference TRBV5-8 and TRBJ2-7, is EAGVTQSPTHLIKTRGQQATLRCSPISGHTSVYWYQQALGLGLQFLLWYDEGEERNRGNFPPRFSGRQFPNYSSELNVNALELEDSALYLCASSLRGLEQYFGPGTRLTVT.